This is a list of T cell receptor beta chains from one sample in a study of Graves' ophthalmopathy and Graves' hyperthyroidism. TCRdb re-analysed the multiplex PCR reads in MiXCR, keeping a single row per CDR3 protein. The sample lists over a million distinct CDR3 sequences; approximately 35% were seen once. Source material: peripheral blood or thyroid tissue (not recorded which). All receptors come from an adult man with Graves' hyperthyroidism. Each CDR3 is given with its conserved first and last residue. A D gene is named only where the DNA matches it firmly. Clone size appears in some rows only: once, few, many, or a class for an expanded clone.

v_call	j_call	d_call	clone_size	cdr3_aa	cdr3_nt
TRBV7-6	TRBJ2-5	.	.	CASSRGAPQETQYF	TGTGCCAGCAGCCGGGGGGCCCCCCAAGAGACCCAGTACTTC
TRBV5-1	TRBJ2-7	.	.	CASSLDVHPLIYEQYF	TGCGCCAGCAGCTTGGACGTGCACCCATTAATCTACGAGCAGTACTTC
TRBV19	TRBJ2-5	.	many	CASSILGETQYF	TGTGCCAGTAGTATACTGGGCGAGACCCAGTACTTC
TRBV7-8	TRBJ2-2	TRBD2	many	CASSVTLAGTGELFF	TGTGCCAGCAGCGTAACTCTAGCGGGGACCGGGGAGCTGTTTTTT
TRBV20-1	TRBJ1-6	TRBD1	many	CSARRSDRDLGAPLHF	TGCAGTGCTAGACGTTCCGACAGGGACCTTGGGGCACCCCTCCACTTT
TRBV6-5	TRBJ2-7	.	few	CASSTRSDEQYF	TGTGCCAGCAGCACCAGGTCTGACGAGCAGTACTTC
TRBV7-3	TRBJ1-1	.	.	CASARNGGNTEAFF	TGTGCCAGCGCCCGTAACGGGGGCAACACTGAAGCTTTCTTT
TRBV7-8	TRBJ1-1	TRBD1	.	CASSFRDRGLFAEAFF	TGTGCCAGCAGCTTCCGGGACAGGGGGCTCTTCGCTGAAGCTTTCTTT
TRBV10-3	TRBJ2-7	.	.	CATSDQYEQYF	TGTGCCACCAGTGATCAATACGAGCAGTACTTC
TRBV4-1	TRBJ2-2	.	.	CASSHTGSPFTGELFF	TGCGCCAGCAGCCATACAGGGAGTCCTTTCACCGGGGAGCTGTTTTTT
TRBV29-1	TRBJ1-2	.	many	CSVEAPRGGYTF	TGCAGCGTTGAGGCCCCGAGGGGTGGCTACACCTTC
TRBV11-2	TRBJ2-5	.	few	CASSLARTGETQYF	TGTGCCAGCAGCTTAGCGCGGACCGGAGAGACCCAGTACTTC
TRBV10-1	TRBJ2-7	TRBD1	.	CASAMGQGNGEQYF	TGCGCCAGCGCGATGGGACAGGGGAACGGCGAACAGTACTTC
TRBV6-5	TRBJ2-2	.	once	CASSYRIGAGELFF	TGTGCCAGCAGTTATCGCATAGGAGCCGGGGAGCTGTTTTTT
TRBV2	TRBJ1-2	TRBD1	many	CASTLGQGNDYTF	TGTGCCAGCACCCTGGGACAGGGTAACGACTACACCTTC
TRBV9	TRBJ2-5	.	.	CASSVGGTSETQYF	TGTGCCAGCAGCGTAGGGGGGACATCTGAGACCCAGTACTTC
TRBV10-3	TRBJ2-7	TRBD2	.	CAISDSGSGGGEQYF	TGTGCCATCAGCGACTCAGGTAGCGGGGGGGGTGAGCAGTACTTC
TRBV29-1	TRBJ2-3	.	many	CSVEGDGYTDTQYF	TGCAGCGTTGAAGGGGACGGGTACACAGATACGCAGTATTTT
TRBV7-9	TRBJ1-2	.	many	CASSSPRGGSDYGYTF	TGTGCCAGCAGCTCCCCCCGGGGAGGATCGGACTATGGCTACACCTTC
TRBV29-1	TRBJ1-3	.	many	CSVRQGGNTIYF	TGCAGCGTTCGGCAGGGGGGAAACACCATATATTTT
TRBV27	TRBJ1-5	.	.	CASSLRAGVGNQPQHF	TGTGCCAGCAGTTTACGCGCGGGTGTAGGCAATCAGCCCCAGCATTTT
TRBV4-1	TRBJ2-5	TRBD2	few	CASSDQLAGAGGETQYF	TGCGCCAGCAGCGACCAACTAGCGGGGGCCGGGGGAGAGACCCAGTACTTC
TRBV20-1	TRBJ1-2	TRBD1	.	CSTRDRGTGALYGHTF	TGCAGTACTAGAGATCGAGGGACAGGGGCGCTCTATGGCCACACCTTC
TRBV24-1	TRBJ2-3	.	.	CATSVTSTDTQYF	TGTGCCACCAGTGTTACTAGCACAGATACGCAGTATTTT
TRBV2	TRBJ2-7	.	.	CASSDRGAILYEQYF	TGTGCCAGCAGTGATCGGGGGGCGATTCTATACGAGCAGTACTTC
TRBV29-1	TRBJ1-6	.	.	CSARRGRGTSPLHF	TGCAGCGCCAGACGGGGGAGGGGAACTTCACCCCTCCACTTT
TRBV15	TRBJ2-7	.	few	CATSEDSGLREQYF	TGTGCCACCAGCGAAGATTCCGGGTTGAGGGAGCAGTACTTC
TRBV9	TRBJ2-2	TRBD1	.	CASSAGGVGGELFF	TGTGCCAGCAGCGCAGGGGGCGTTGGCGGGGAGCTGTTTTTT
TRBV7-2	TRBJ1-1	.	many	CASSLGLHTEAFF	TGTGCCAGCAGCTTGGGTCTACACACTGAAGCTTTCTTT
TRBV5-6	TRBJ2-5	.	few	CASSPRTRVLETQYF	TGTGCCAGCAGCCCCCGGACCCGGGTTCTAGAGACCCAGTACTTC
TRBV7-6	TRBJ2-5	TRBD1	.	CASSSNAGQGTGEPQYF	TGTGCCAGCAGCTCGAACGCAGGACAGGGGACGGGAGAGCCCCAGTACTTC
TRBV12-3/TRBV12-4	TRBJ2-7	.	.	CASSLLWVSEQYF	TGTGCCAGCAGTTTACTTTGGGTCTCCGAGCAGTACTTC
TRBV29-1	TRBJ1-4	TRBD1	many	CSARPGQGDEKLFF	TGCAGCGCACGACCGGGACAGGGGGATGAAAAACTGTTTTTT
TRBV29-1	TRBJ2-7	.	many	CSVIIPLGEQYF	TGCAGCGTTATAATCCCCCTCGGGGAGCAGTACTTC